Below are 18 T cell receptor beta chains sequenced from a single sample in a study of radiotherapy plus CTLA-4 blockade in lung cancer (dated by TCRdb to between 2017 and 2018). Libraries were made using the immunoSEQ multiplex PCR assay. The table comes from immuneACCESS by way of TCRdb, which keeps in-frame sequences with V and J called. Part of the clones is missing from these tables; in studies checked, under half for an unresolved V gene and the rest for unknown reasons. In all, the sample holds around 50,000 clones, and approximately 86% of those were seen once. Together, the top ten hold 15% to 20% of the sample. The sequences come from peripheral blood, collected from a patient treated with radiotherapy plus ipilimumab. These TCRs come from a human donor with non-small cell lung cancer that progressed on radiotherapy plus ipilimumab. Some clones in this sample may be carry-over from other donors' samples.

The V call is TRBV29-1, the J call TRBJ2-3, with D perhaps TRBD1 (7 bases). Germline values: CDR1 SQVTM, CDR2 ANQGSEA. The CDR3 consists of 17 residues. Deletions cut 6 bases from V and 4 bases from J, with 26 bases between. The CDR3 DNA reads TGCAGCGTGGGCCGGGTGGCGCAGGGGGGTAGGGCAGATACGCAGTATTTT. It specifies CSVGRVAQGGRADTQYF.

V and J are TRBV9 and TRBJ1-1; D remains unclear. Germline-derived CDR1 and CDR2 are SGDLS and YYNGEE. V gave up 4 bases and J gave up 5 bases, with 15 bases separating them. CDR3 length equals 14 residues. In nucleotides, the CDR3 is TGTGCCAGCAGCCCCGCGGGAGGGTATACTGAAGCTTTCTTT. Translating gives CASSPAGGYTEAFF.

The CDR3 sequence: CASSLLSGGRTDTQYF. CDR3 bases: TGCGCCAGCAGCTTGCTATCGGGGGGTCGCACAGATACGCAGTATTTT. The gene calls are TRBV5-1 and TRBJ2-3, with 7 positions matching TRBD2. CDR3 length equals 16 residues. Germline V gene data show CDR1 as SGHRS and CDR2 as YFSETQ. Unmatched junction bases numbered 6, after V lost 1 base and J lost 1 base.

The chain recombines TRBV2 with TRBJ2-7; TRBD1 matches 7 bases. This CDR3 region has 13 residues. In germline, CDR1 is SNHLY, CDR2 FYNNEI. V lost 9 bases, J lost 7 bases, and 12 bases stayed unmatched. CDR3 sequence reads: CASKGAPKGEQYF. The DNA of the CDR3 is TGTGCCAGTAAGGGGGCCCCTAAGGGAGAGCAGTACTTC.

This chain connects TRBV7-9 to TRBJ1-1; D is uncertain. The CDR3 contains 13 residues. The germline CDR1 and CDR2 sequences are SEHNR and FQNEAQ (reference sequence). V was cut by 1 base and J by 0 bases, with 3 bases left in between. CDR3 region: CASSLDMNTEAFF. The CDR3 nucleotides are TGTGCCAGCAGCTTAGATATGAACACTGAAGCTTTCTTT.

The J gene is TRBJ2-5, the V gene TRBV5-6; D is possibly TRBD1 (6 bases). The CDR3 is 16 residues long. Trimming shortened V by 1 base and J by 5 bases, and 18 bases separated the two germline ends. Germline V gene lookup returns CDR1 SGHDT and CDR2 YYEEEE. The CDR3 bases are TGTGCCAGCAGCTTGAGTGGACAGTTAGAAATGGAGACCCAGTACTTC. Translation: CASSLSGQLEMETQYF.

The chain links TRBV4-3 to TRBJ2-5; maybe TRBD1 (5 bases). Germline loops: CDR1 LGHNA, CDR2 YSLEER. The V end was cut by 4 bases, the J end by 1 base, with 13 bases between. The CDR3 is 15 amino acids. CDR3 region: CASSPLRGIQETQYF. Here the CDR3 DNA reads TGCGCCAGCAGCCCCTTAAGGGGTATCCAAGAGACCCAGTACTTC.

This chain uses TRBV6-5 with TRBJ1-2; tentative D call: TRBD1 (6 bases). The CDR3 totals 13 residues. Germline lookup yields CDR1 MNHEY and CDR2 SVGAGI. With 6 bases removed from V and 1 base from J, the gap between germline ends came to 9 bases. The CDR3 loop reads CASRTGHNYGYTF. CDR3 in DNA: TGTGCCAGCAGGACGGGACATAACTATGGCTACACCTTC.

This clone was seen a handful of times. This chain uses TRBV11-2 with TRBJ1-1; 7 bases line up with TRBD1. V gave up 6 bases and J gave up 5 bases; unmatched junction bases: 9. The CDR3 runs 14 residues. In germline, CDR1 is SGHAT, CDR2 FQNNGV. The CDR3 sequence is CASRRTGDLTEAFF. CDR3 nucleotide sequence: TGTGCCAGCAGACGAACAGGGGACTTGACTGAAGCTTTCTTT.

The sample holds a few counts of this clone. The V and J genes are TRBV2 and TRBJ2-1; TRBD2 agrees at 13 bases. Trimming cost V 8 bases and J 14 bases; bases outside gene matches: 6. CDR1 is SNHLY, CDR2 FYNNEI, per germline. There are 12 residues in the CDR3. The CDR3 reads CASGTSGTMEFF. The CDR3 region has the DNA TGTGCCAGCGGGACTAGCGGGACGATGGAGTTCTTC.

The chain links TRBV5-1 to TRBJ2-5; D ambiguous. CDR1 SGHRS and CDR2 YFSETQ come from the germline V gene. The CDR3 spans 13 residues. V was trimmed by 4 bases and J by 5 bases, leaving 12 bases between them. The CDR3 DNA reads TGCGCCAGCAGCGACCTCACCGGGGAGACCCAGTACTTC. Protein product: CASSDLTGETQYF.

The V call is TRBV28, the J call TRBJ1-4, with D possibly TRBD1 on 6 matching bases. The V end was cut by 6 bases, the J end by 8 bases, with 10 bases between. Germline CDR1 MDHEN, CDR2 SYDVKM. The CDR3 covers 12 residues. The CDR3 loop reads CASRQGKEKLFF. CDR3 DNA sequence: TGTGCCAGCAGGCAGGGGAAAGAAAAACTGTTTTTT.

The chain couples TRBV2 to TRBJ2-7; 8 bases are shared with TRBD2. Germline loops: CDR1 SNHLY, CDR2 FYNNEI. The CDR3 has 15 residues. V was pared by 3 bases and J by 5 bases, with 9 bases of the junction left unmatched. The CDR3 DNA is TGTGCCAGCAGTGATCAAGCGGGAGCCATCGACGAGCAGTACTTC. It codes for CASSDQAGAIDEQYF.

A single count supports this clone. This chain joins TRBV7-9 and TRBJ2-1, with 14 nucleotides matching TRBD2. The germline V gene encodes CDR1 SEHNR and CDR2 FQNEAQ (reference sequence). The CDR3 sequence is 18 residues long. With 2 bases clipped from V and 7 bases from J, the junction kept 10 bases outside the gene matches. The CDR3 DNA follows: TGTGCCAGCAGCTTACCACCCCGACTAGCGGGAGGGAAGAATGAGCAGTTCTTC. It translates to CASSLPPRLAGGKNEQFF. The full variable domain, rest sourced from reference TRBV7-9 and TRBJ2-1, is DTGVSQNPRHKITKRGQNVTFRCDPISEHNRLYWYRQTLGQGPEFLTYFQNEAQLEKSRLLSDRFSAERPKGSFSTLEIQRTEQGDSAMYLCASSLPPRLAGGKNEQFFGPGTRLTVL.

V is TRBV29-1 and J is TRBJ1-5, with 7 bases lining up with TRBD1. The CDR3 sequence is 13 residues long. Losses at the gene ends were 6 bases for V and 7 bases for J; bases not matched to a gene: 9. Looked up from germline, CDR1 is SQVTM and CDR2 is ANQGSEA. CDR3 in DNA: TGCAGCGTGATTGACAGGGTAGGACAGCCCCAGCATTTT. Its translation: CSVIDRVGQPQHF.

This chain links TRBV7-8 with TRBJ2-3; 11 nucleotides match TRBD2. CDR1 SGHVS and CDR2 FQNEAQ come from the germline V gene. The CDR3 extends over 16 amino acids. The junction had 7 bases not matched to a gene; V was cut back by 2 bases and J by 6 bases. This CDR3 is CASSLKGLAGADTQYF. The CDR3 nucleotides read TGTGCCAGCAGCTTAAAAGGACTAGCGGGTGCGGATACGCAGTATTTT.

The gene calls are TRBV27 and TRBJ2-1; 14 bases are a match to TRBD2. CDR1 is MNHEY and CDR2 is SMNVEV in the germline V gene (reference sequence). The CDR3 sequence is 13 residues long. The junction had 3 bases not matched to a gene; V was cut back by 10 bases and J by 7 bases. DNA for the CDR3: TGTGCCAACCGACTAGCGGGGGGGAATGAGCAGTTCTTC. This sequence encodes CANRLAGGNEQFF.

The chain joins TRBV7-8 to TRBJ2-7; TRBD1 aligns across 9 bases. The CDR3 covers 16 residues. Trimming at V came to 5 bases and at J to 5 bases, leaving 13 bases not matched to a gene. Germline V gene sequence: CDR1 SGHVS, CDR2 FQNEAQ. The CDR3 DNA reads as TGTGCCAGCAGCCCACTTGGGGGGACAGGGTCTAACGAGCAGTACTTC. Amino acids: CASSPLGGTGSNEQYF.